This TCR beta chain was sequenced for a study of long-term antiretroviral therapy in people with HIV. General study results and limits: HIV repertoires covered narrower CDR3 length ranges than controls did.

They ran version v3.0 of the immunoSEQ assay at survey level. The repertoire was sequenced with immunoSEQ multiplex PCR; TCRdb's copy has only in-frame clones and lacks some. The sample contains about 39,000 clones, approximately 87% of which appear only once. A note on this clone: The target antigen is unknown.

All donors provided no fewer than one pre-ART and no fewer than two post-ART PBMC samples. Specimens retained roughly 0.95-10 million cryopreserved PBMC preceding DNA extraction. Source: unsorted PBMCs, taken 1.2 years after starting antiretroviral therapy. The clonotype was recovered from a woman between 50 and 59 years old with HIV.

Written as DNA, the CDR3 is TGTGCCAGCAGCTGGGGACAGGGTCAAAACATTCAGTACTTC. Translating gives CASSWGQGQNIQYF. The rearrangement uses TRBV7-6 and TRBJ2-4; TRBD1 aligns across 9 bases. V was clipped by 4 bases and J by 5 bases; unmatched bases: 3. In germline, CDR1 is SGHVS, CDR2 FNYEAQ. This CDR3 comprises 14 residues.